This T cell receptor (beta chain) comes out of a study of PD-1 blockade in classical Hodgkin lymphoma. Across the whole study: Nivolumab 3 mg/kg was given intravenously every 2 weeks. The study, taken as a whole, reports: Unlike CD8+ TCR diversity, which did not rise significantly by C4D1, CD4+ TCR diversity did. Patients with a complete response exhibited baseline diversity comparable to newly diagnosed patients. It was reported that newly diagnosed patients had less baseline TCR diversity than healthy donors.

TCRdb keeps only in-frame clones here, not all; method: immunoSEQ multiplex PCR. The sample holds roughly 35,000 clones, about 90% seen once. Of note for this clone: Its specificity is unknown.

The CDR3 covers 11 residues. V was shortened by 1 base and J by 4 bases, with 4 bases between the two germline ends. Germline CDR1 reads SQVTM; CDR2 reads ANQGSEA. Time point of the sample: cycle 4 day 1 (C4D1), after 6 weeks of nivolumab. Every one of the patients relapsed after autologous stem cell transplantation (brentuximab vedotin exposure was variable). Negative magnetic selection isolated CD4+ T cells from thawed PBMCs. The sequences come from CD4+ T cells from blood, collected before the fourth cycle of nivolumab. The sequence derives from a human donor with classical Hodgkin lymphoma. This chain connects TRBV29-1 to TRBJ2-5; D unclear. This chain's CDR3 is CSVEVSETQYF. As DNA, the CDR3 is TGCAGCGTTGAAGTTTCAGAGACCCAGTACTTC.